The 22 T cell receptor beta chains reported below all come from one sample, sequenced in a study of a mutant IDH1 vaccine in newly diagnosed glioma. Their cognate antigens are unknown. Specified time point: week 23, last vaccination. What each vaccine dose contained was 300 ug of mutant IDH1 20-mer peptide, accompanied by topical imiquimod. Produced via immunoSEQ multiplex PCR; TCRdb's table is partial and in-frame only. This table has some 29,000 clones, roughly 85% appearing once. Sequencing used PBMCs, obtained from a glioma patient whose treatment included an IDH1 peptide vaccine. These receptors were taken from a woman between 25 and 40 years old with glioma.

The chain carries TRBV9 and TRBJ1-5, with D unclear. The CDR3 contains 13 residues. The germline V gene has CDR1 SGDLS and CDR2 YYNGEE. V lost 3 bases and J 0 bases, leaving 4 bases between the germline ends. The CDR3 region is CASSGHSNQPQHF. Written as DNA, the CDR3 is TGTGCCAGCAGCGGTCATAGCAATCAGCCCCAGCATTTT.

This clone was seen more than once but under ten times. Here the CDR3 omits its conserved ending phenylalanine or tryptophan, so a read error is the likely source. The DNA is left out, because the CDR3 cannot be placed on it with certainty; the CDR3 is given as TCRdb lists it. The CDR3 sequence: CASSAVPS. The chain combines TRBV9 with TRBJ2-7; TRBD2, the table's D call, was not compared with the DNA. Germline V gene lookup returns CDR1 SGDLS and CDR2 YYNGEE. A total of 8 residues make up the CDR3, ends included.

V and J are TRBV29-1 and TRBJ1-2; TRBD1 is a possible D gene (5 bases). Germline V lookup: CDR1 SQVTM, CDR2 ANQGSEA. The V gene lost 3 bases and the J gene lost 4 bases, with 18 bases spanning the gap. There are 15 residues in the CDR3. The CDR3 is CSVDGREGNFYGYTF. CDR3 DNA: TGCAGCGTTGATGGCAGGGAGGGAAACTTCTATGGCTACACCTTC.

The V gene is TRBV7-6, the J gene TRBJ2-1, with 7 bases fitting TRBD1. Germline assignment: CDR1 SGHVS and CDR2 FNYEAQ. This CDR3 spans 15 amino acids. Trimming took 1 base from V and 3 from J; bases not matched to a gene: 3. CDR3 in DNA: TGTGCCAGCAGCTTAGGAACAGGGGTCTACAATGAGCAGTTCTTC. Its protein is CASSLGTGVYNEQFF.

The chain carries TRBV11-1 and TRBJ2-7; D unclear. V was trimmed by 3 bases and J by 4 bases, leaving 4 bases between them. Germline V lookup: CDR1 SGHAT, CDR2 FQDESV (reference sequence). This CDR3 has 11 amino acids. The CDR3 coding sequence is TGTGCCAGCAGCTTTGAGTACGAGCAGTACTTC. It translates to CASSFEYEQYF.

A few counts support this clone. This sequence joins TRBV5-6 and TRBJ2-5; D perhaps matches TRBD2 (6 bases). With 0 bases removed from V and 4 bases from J, the gap between germline ends came to 13 bases. The CDR3 sequence is 15 residues long. Germline loops: CDR1 SGHDT, CDR2 YYEEEE. CDR3: CASSLAGPSAETQYF. In nucleotides, the CDR3 is TGTGCCAGCAGCTTGGCCGGCCCTAGCGCAGAGACCCAGTACTTC.

This clone occurred a few times. The chain is built from TRBV11-2 and TRBJ1-3; 8 bases are a match to TRBD1. With V trimmed by 1 base and J by 7 bases, 6 bases remained unmatched. The length of the CDR3 is 15 residues. Germline CDR1 SGHAT, CDR2 FQNNGV. The CDR3 sequence is CASSLADRVYNTIYF. CDR3 in DNA: TGTGCCAGCAGCTTAGCGGACAGGGTGTATAACACCATATATTTT.

The chain couples TRBV18 to TRBJ2-6; the match to TRBD1 covers 7 bases. The V gene end was trimmed by 3 bases and the J gene end by 0 bases; junction bases not matched to a gene: 11. Germline V gene data show CDR1 as KGHSH and CDR2 as LQKENI. There are 19 residues in the CDR3. The CDR3 sequence is CASSPQGVSSLSGANVLTF. The CDR3 nucleotides are TGTGCCAGCTCACCTCAGGGGGTCTCCTCTCTCTCTGGGGCCAACGTCCTGACTTTC.

CDR3 coding DNA: TGTGCCAGCACCACCGGGACTTATAATTCACCCCTCCACTTT. As protein: CASTTGTYNSPLHF. This chain connects TRBV13 to TRBJ1-6, with TRBD1 as a possible D gene (5 bases). Germline V CDR1 and CDR2: PRHDT, FYEKMQ (reference sequence). Trimming removed 7 bases from V and 4 bases from J, with 11 bases in between. This CDR3 has 14 amino acids.

The chain couples TRBV4-2 to TRBJ1-2; no firm D call. V shed 1 base and J shed 2 bases, with 11 bases lying between them. Germline V lookup: CDR1 LGHNA, CDR2 YNFKEQ. CDR3 length equals 15 residues. The CDR3 loop is CASSQVGLTNYGYTF. DNA of the CDR3: TGTGCCAGCAGCCAAGTAGGCCTAACCAACTATGGCTACACCTTC.

This chain links TRBV29-1 with TRBJ2-6; no clear D gene. Germline values: CDR1 SQVTM, CDR2 ANQGSEA. The CDR3 totals 14 residues. Trimming shortened V by 4 bases and J by 0 bases, and 7 bases separated the two germline ends. The CDR3 sequence: CSVVIDSGANVLTF. The CDR3, as DNA: TGCAGCGTTGTAATAGACTCTGGGGCCAACGTCCTGACTTTC. Drawing the rest from reference TRBV29-1 and TRBJ2-6, the complete variable domain is SAVISQKPSRDICQRGTSLTIQCQVDSQVTMMFWYRQQPGQSLTLIATANQGSEATYESGFVIDKFPISRPNLTFSTLTVSNMSPEDSSIYLCSVVIDSGANVLTFGAGSRLTVL.

This rearrangement joins TRBV10-1 to TRBJ2-7; D might be TRBD1 or TRBD2, each matching 6 bases. Germline V gives CDR1 WNHNN, CDR2 SYGVQD (reference sequence). Trimming left V 5 bases short and J 5 bases short, with 16 bases between. CDR3 length: 14 residues. CDR3 coding DNA: TGCGCCAGCAGTAAGGACAGTACTAGCCACGAGCAGTACTTC. Translated, it gives CASSKDSTSHEQYF.

CDR3 protein: CASSQVRASGSYEQYF. CDR3 DNA: TGTGCCAGCAGCCAAGTAAGGGCTAGCGGATCCTACGAGCAGTACTTC. V is TRBV14 and J is TRBJ2-7, with 7 bases identical to TRBD2. The CDR3 totals 16 residues. V was clipped by 1 base and J by 1 base; unmatched bases: 7. Per the germline V gene, CDR1 is SGHDN and CDR2 is FVKESK.

The chain uses TRBV19 and TRBJ2-3, with no clear D. Trimming left V 5 bases short and J 5 bases short, with 20 bases between. Germline loops: CDR1 LNHDA, CDR2 SQIVND (reference sequence). The CDR3 extends over 16 amino acids. CDR3: CASSFGPYPSQDTQYF. CDR3 in DNA: TGTGCCAGTAGTTTCGGGCCCTACCCGTCACAAGATACGCAGTATTTT.

This clone showed up just once. V gene TRBV2 combines with J gene TRBJ1-1; D not resolved. CDR1 and CDR2 (germline): SNHLY, FYNNEI. V was shortened by 7 bases and J by 0 bases, with 9 bases between the two germline ends. This CDR3 comprises 13 residues. This chain's CDR3 is CASIRALNTEAFF. In DNA form, the CDR3 reads TGTGCCAGCATCAGAGCTTTGAACACTGAAGCTTTCTTT.

As to this clone: An end of the junction does not agree with germline; a read error may underlie this. The chain joins TRBV7-7 to TRBJ2-7; the D call may be TRBD1 or TRBD2 (7 bases each). The CDR3 is 14 residues long. Germline-derived CDR1 and CDR2 are SSHAT and FNYEAQ (reference sequence). This chain's CDR3 is CASSPVRGGREQYF. The DNA for the CDR3 is TGTGCTAGCAGCCCTGTCAGGGGGGGGCGCGAGCAGTACTTC. The full variable domain, in which reference TRBV7-7 and TRBJ2-7 provide the parts outside the CDR3, is GAGVSQSPRYKVTKRGQDVTLRCDPISSHATLYWYQQALGQGPEFLTYFNYEAQPDKSGLPSDRFSAERPEGSISTLTIQRTEQRDSAMYRCASSPVRGGREQYFGPGTRLTVT.

The chain couples TRBV7-9 to TRBJ2-7; 7 nucleotides agree with TRBD1. This CDR3 region has 13 residues. Germline V gene lookup returns CDR1 SEHNR and CDR2 FQNEAQ (reference sequence). V lost 4 bases to trimming and J lost 3 bases; unmatched junction nucleotides: 3. The CDR3 DNA follows: TGTGCCAGCAGCTGGGGACAGCACTACGAGCAGTACTTC. Amino acid sequence: CASSWGQHYEQYF.

This chain connects TRBV4-2 to TRBJ1-1; maybe TRBD1 (6 bases). Germline CDR1 is LGHNA and CDR2 is YNFKEQ. The CDR3 covers 16 residues. With 1 base removed from V and 5 bases from J, the gap between germline ends came to 17 bases. CDR3 amino acids: CASSQGIGGGATEAFF. For the CDR3, the DNA is TGTGCCAGCAGCCAAGGTATCGGTGGGGGCGCGACTGAAGCTTTCTTT.

By proportion, this clone is medium-sized. This sample includes further DNA sequences coding for the same CDR3. This sequence joins TRBV29-1 and TRBJ2-1; 9 bases are a match to TRBD1. The junction had 10 bases not matched to a gene; V was cut back by 7 bases and J by 9 bases. The CDR3 has 13 residues. Germline V CDR1 and CDR2: SQVTM, ANQGSEA. The CDR3 DNA reads TGCAGCGGGCGACAGGGGGGCACGGGTGAGCAGTTCTTC. Residues: CSGRQGGTGEQFF.

The chain links TRBV5-1 to TRBJ2-7; D perhaps matches TRBD2 (5 bases). The CDR3 sequence is 13 residues long. The V end was cut by 1 base, the J end by 3 bases, with 8 bases between. Germline V gives CDR1 SGHRS, CDR2 YFSETQ. The CDR3 loop reads CASSLWGDYEQYF. CDR3 nucleotide sequence: TGCGCCAGCAGCTTGTGGGGAGACTACGAGCAGTACTTC.

The chain combines TRBV7-8 with TRBJ2-5; D unresolved. Trimming pared 1 base from V and 4 bases from J, leaving 7 bases between. Germline lookup yields CDR1 SGHVS and CDR2 FQNEAQ. CDR3 length equals 13 residues. The CDR3 DNA reads TGTGCCAGCAGCTTAGTGACGGGAGAGACCCAGTACTTC. This encodes CASSLVTGETQYF.

The chain couples TRBV5-1 to TRBJ2-7; 8 bases agree with TRBD1. The CDR3 spans 16 residues. Germline assignment: CDR1 SGHRS and CDR2 YFSETQ. Trimming at V came to 4 bases and at J to 1 base, leaving 10 bases not matched to a gene. DNA for the CDR3: TGCGCCAGCAGCCCGAGCTCCGGGACAGGATCCTACGAGCAGTACTTC. Encoded protein: CASSPSSGTGSYEQYF.